There are a few counts of the clone carrying this T cell receptor (beta chain). The data originate from a study of early T cells in non-severe SARS-CoV-2 infection. TCRdb re-analysed the 5' RACE reads in MiXCR, keeping a single row per CDR3 protein. This table has more than 60,000 distinct CDR3 sequences, 13% appearing once. The length of the CDR3 is 15 residues. Looked up from germline, CDR1 is SGDLS and CDR2 is YYNGEE. Trimming left V 4 bases short and J 4 bases short, with 15 bases between. Sequencing input: whole blood. This clonotype originated in an adult who was a healthcare worker with PCR-confirmed SARS-CoV-2 infection or an uninfected control (not recorded which). The chain has TRBV9 and TRBJ2-1; TRBD1 is a possible D gene (6 bases). CDR3 sequence: CASSLRDRTYNEQFF. Here the CDR3 DNA reads TGTGCCAGCAGCCTTAGAGACAGGACTTACAATGAGCAGTTCTTC.